The clone carrying this T cell receptor beta chain was found a few times. Its antigen is currently unknown. Clones were read by immunoSEQ multiplex PCR, and TCRdb kept only the in-frame ones, dropping some. The table has around 68,000 clones, 70% to 90% seen once; the top ten hold 4.7%. V was pared by 3 bases and J by 6 bases, with 12 bases of the junction left unmatched. This CDR3 has 16 residues. The germline gives CDR1 MDHEN, CDR2 SYDVKM. This record belongs to a study of identifying expanded T cells in peripheral blood. General observations from the study: Clone count variance between roughly 2-week samples rose with total template count.

During the collection period, no donor immune events like infections were recorded. The gene calls are TRBV28 and TRBJ1-1; 8 bases map to TRBD1. The TCR originated in a person aged 18-70 years in good health. The sequenced sample consisted of blood. The chain's CDR3 is CASSLPGRGRVAEAFF. The CDR3 DNA is TGTGCCAGCAGTTTGCCGGGCAGGGGGCGCGTCGCTGAAGCTTTCTTT. The variable domain in full, completed from reference TRBV28 and TRBJ1-1, reads DVKVTQSSRYLVKRTGEKVFLECVQDMDHENMFWYRQDPGLGLRLIYFSYDVKMKEKGDIPEGYSVSREKKERFSLILESASTNQTSMYLCASSLPGRGRVAEAFFGQGTRLTVV.